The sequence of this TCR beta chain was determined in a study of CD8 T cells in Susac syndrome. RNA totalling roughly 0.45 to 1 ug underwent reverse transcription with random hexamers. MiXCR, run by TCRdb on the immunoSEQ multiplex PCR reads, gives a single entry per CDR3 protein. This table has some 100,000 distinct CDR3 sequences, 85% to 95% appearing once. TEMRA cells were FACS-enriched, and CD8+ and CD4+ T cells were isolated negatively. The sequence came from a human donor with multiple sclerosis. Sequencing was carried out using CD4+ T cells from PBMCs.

As DNA, the CDR3 is TGCAGCGTGATGGGACAGGGGGACACTGAAGCTTTCTTT. It specifies CSVMGQGDTEAFF. This chain uses TRBV29-1 with TRBJ1-1, with TRBD1 matching 11 bases. Germline V gene sequence: CDR1 SQVTM, CDR2 ANQGSEA. The CDR3 contains 13 residues. V dropped 6 bases and J dropped 3; count of bases not matched to a gene: 3.